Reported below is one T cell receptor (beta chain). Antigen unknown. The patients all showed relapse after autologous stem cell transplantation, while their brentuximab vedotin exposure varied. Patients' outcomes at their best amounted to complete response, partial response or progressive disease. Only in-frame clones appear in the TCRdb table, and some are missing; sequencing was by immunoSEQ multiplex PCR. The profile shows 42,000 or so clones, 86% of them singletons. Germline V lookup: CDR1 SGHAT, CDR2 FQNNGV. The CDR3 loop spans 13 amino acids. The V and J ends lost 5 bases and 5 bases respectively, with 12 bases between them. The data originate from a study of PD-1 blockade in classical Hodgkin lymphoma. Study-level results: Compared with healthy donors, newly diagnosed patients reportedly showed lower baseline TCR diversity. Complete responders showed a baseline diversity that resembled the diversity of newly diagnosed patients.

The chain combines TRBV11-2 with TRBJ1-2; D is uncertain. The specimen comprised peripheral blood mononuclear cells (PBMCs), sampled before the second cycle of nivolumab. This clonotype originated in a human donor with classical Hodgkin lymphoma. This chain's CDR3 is CASSRTSLYGYTF. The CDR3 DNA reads TGTGCCAGCAGCCGGACGTCCTTATATGGCTACACCTTC.